Given below is one T cell receptor (beta chain) in context. This record comes from a study of T cell changes during pregnancy in multiple sclerosis. Sequencing was performed with immunoSEQ multiplex PCR; in TCRdb, only in-frame clones are kept and a portion is missing. In the table there are roughly 60,000 clones, 85% to 95% of which are singletons. Trimming shortened V by 0 bases and J by 5 bases, and 10 bases separated the two germline ends. Germline V gene data show CDR1 as SEHNR and CDR2 as FQNEAQ (reference sequence). The CDR3 runs to 14 residues. This TCR was recovered from a female donor with multiple sclerosis, enrolled in a pregnancy study. The chain carries TRBV7-9 and TRBJ2-5; D possibly corresponds to TRBD1 (5 bases). Specimen: CD4+ T cells from peripheral blood mononuclear cells, collected before pregnancy. DNA for the CDR3: TGTGCCAGCAGCTTAGCGGGGCGGCGGGAGACCCAGTACTTC. Protein sequence: CASSLAGRRETQYF.